Shown below are 26 T cell receptor beta chains from a single sample sequenced in a study of T cell responses to AZD1222 COVID-19 vaccine. Only in-frame clones appear in the TCRdb table, and some are missing; sequencing was by immunoSEQ multiplex PCR. The sample has 170,000 or so clones; about 85% are singletons. This specimen consisted of peripheral blood, obtained on day 0 of AZD1222 vaccination. These TCRs come from an adult in good health.

The chain uses TRBV29-1 and TRBJ1-1; weak D call: TRBD1 (5 bases). Germline loops: CDR1 SQVTM, CDR2 ANQGSEA. The CDR3 runs 12 residues. The V and J ends lost 5 bases and 11 bases respectively, with 18 bases between them. CDR3 residues: CSVMIAGVKAFF. The CDR3, as DNA: TGCAGCGTTATGATTGCGGGGGTGAAGGCTTTCTTT. The full variable domain, rest sourced from reference TRBV29-1 and TRBJ1-1, is SAVISQKPSRDICQRGTSLTIQCQVDSQVTMMFWYRQQPGQSLTLIATANQGSEATYESGFVIDKFPISRPNLTFSTLTVSNMSPEDSSIYLCSVMIAGVKAFFGQGTRLTVV.

This clone came up a few times. V usage is TRBV20-1 and J usage is TRBJ2-1; perhaps TRBD2 as D (5 bases). Germline CDR1 DFQATT, CDR2 SNEGSKA (reference sequence). V lost 6 bases and J lost 9, with 21 bases in between. The CDR3 is made up of 14 amino acids. CDR3 sequence: CSASWRRRFGEQFF. CDR3 nucleotide sequence: TGCAGTGCCAGTTGGCGGAGGCGGTTTGGTGAGCAGTTCTTC.

The chain links TRBV27 to TRBJ1-2; tentative D call: TRBD1 (6 bases). Germline-derived CDR1 and CDR2 are MNHEY and SMNVEV (reference sequence). With 0 bases removed from V and 7 bases from J, the gap between germline ends came to 12 bases. CDR3 length: 14 residues. CDR3: CASSLSPNRVGYTF. The CDR3 DNA sequence: TGTGCCAGCAGTTTATCCCCTAACAGGGTTGGCTACACCTTC.

The chain joins TRBV28 to TRBJ2-7; D may correspond to TRBD1 or TRBD2 (7 bases each). CDR3 size: 14 residues. Trimming shortened V by 1 base and J by 4 bases, and 11 bases separated the two germline ends. Germline CDR1 reads MDHEN; CDR2 reads SYDVKM. DNA for the CDR3: TGTGCCAGCAGTTTATACAGGGGAGGGTACGAGCAGTACTTC. As protein: CASSLYRGGYEQYF.

This sequence joins TRBV9 and TRBJ1-5; possible D gene TRBD1, 5 bases. CDR1 and CDR2 (germline): SGDLS, YYNGEE. CDR3 size: 15 residues. V gave up 3 bases and J gave up 4 bases, with 14 bases separating them. The DNA of the CDR3 is TGTGCCAGCAGCGAAGAAGGCAGGGAAAATCAGCCCCAGCATTTT. This codes for CASSEEGRENQPQHF.

This sequence joins TRBV5-1 and TRBJ1-4; D uncertain. This CDR3 has 14 residues. The V end was cut by 5 bases, the J end by 5 bases, with 13 bases between. Germline CDR1 reads SGHRS; CDR2 reads YFSETQ. CDR3 in amino acids: CASRPANGNEKLFF. Here the CDR3 DNA reads TGCGCCAGCAGGCCAGCCAACGGGAATGAAAAACTGTTTTTT.

This sequence joins TRBV11-3 and TRBJ2-5; 8 bases line up with TRBD1. Per germline, CDR1 SGHNT and CDR2 YENEEA. Trimming at V came to 4 bases and at J to 0 bases, leaving 4 bases not matched to a gene. This CDR3 comprises 15 residues. Here the CDR3 DNA reads TGTGCCAGCAGCTCGACAGGGGCGTACCAAGAGACCCAGTACTTC. Its translation: CASSSTGAYQETQYF.

The V call is TRBV19, the J call TRBJ2-2, with TRBD1 matching over 8 bases. CDR1 LNHDA and CDR2 SQIVND come from the germline V gene (reference sequence). J lost 1 base, V lost 5 bases, and 6 bases had no gene match. The CDR3 extends over 16 amino acids. The CDR3 is CASSPDGTGNTGELFF. DNA of the CDR3: TGTGCCAGTAGTCCTGACGGGACAGGGAACACCGGGGAGCTGTTTTTT.

The rearrangement links TRBV7-5 to TRBJ1-3. TRBV7-5 is assigned pseudogene status. This CDR3 region has 18 residues. The CDR3 region is CVRSQEGRSKSSGNTIYF. The CDR3 bases are TGTGTCAGATCCCAAGAGGGGCGGTCCAAATCCTCAGGAAACACCATATATTTT.

This sequence joins TRBV6-5 and TRBJ1-2; 7 nucleotides match TRBD1. V shed 0 bases, J shed 6 bases, and the junction held 4 bases outside the gene matches. The CDR3 is 14 residues long. Germline values: CDR1 MNHEY, CDR2 SVGAGI. CDR3 DNA sequence: TGTGCCAGCAGTTACTCATTAGGGGGCGATGGCTACACCTTC. Translation gives CASSYSLGGDGYTF.

The genes are TRBV9 and TRBJ2-3; TRBD2 agrees at 7 bases. The germline V gene has CDR1 SGDLS and CDR2 YYNGEE. This CDR3 region has 15 residues. Unmatched junction bases numbered 11, after V lost 4 bases and J lost 6 bases. The CDR3 DNA follows: TGTGCCAGCAGCTCCCGGACTAGTAGTGCGGATACGCAGTATTTT. Protein: CASSSRTSSADTQYF.

This sequence joins TRBV5-8 and TRBJ2-1, with TRBD2 identical over 9 bases. The trim removed 0 bases at V and 7 bases at J, leaving 8 bases unmatched. Germline V gene data show CDR1 as SGHTS and CDR2 as YDEGEE. The CDR3 is 16 amino acids. The chain's CDR3 is CASSLEAGGPVNEQFF. For the CDR3, the DNA is TGTGCCAGCAGCTTGGAGGCGGGAGGGCCGGTGAATGAGCAGTTCTTC.

J is TRBJ2-7 and V is TRBV3-1 (or the pseudogene TRBV3-2), with TRBD1 matching over 9 bases. The CDR3 runs to 16 residues. Germline V lookup: CDR1 LGHDT, CDR2 YNNKEL (reference sequence). V shed 1 base, J shed 0 bases, and the junction held 4 bases outside the gene matches. CDR3 protein: CASSQVLGQGSYEQYF. In nucleotides, the CDR3 is TGTGCCAGCAGCCAAGTGCTGGGACAGGGCTCCTACGAGCAGTACTTC.

The chain joins TRBV5-1 to TRBJ2-1; 10 bases line up with TRBD1. Germline assignment: CDR1 SGHRS and CDR2 YFSETQ. The CDR3 sequence is 15 residues long. Trimming at V came to 5 bases and at J to 8 bases, leaving 10 bases not matched to a gene. CDR3: CASRPGTGDGYEQFF. The CDR3 coding sequence is TGCGCCAGCAGGCCAGGGACAGGGGACGGCTATGAGCAGTTCTTC.

The rearrangement links TRBV28 to TRBJ2-7; 8 bases agree with TRBD1. V lost 4 bases and J lost 1; bases outside the gene matches: 3. The CDR3 sequence is 14 residues long. CDR1 MDHEN and CDR2 SYDVKM come from the germline V gene. This chain's CDR3 is CASSSRTGSYEQYF. CDR3 in DNA: TGTGCCAGCAGTTCCCGGACAGGGTCCTACGAGCAGTACTTC.

In this sample, this clone turned up once. The chain couples TRBV10-3 to TRBJ1-4; 7 bases are a match to TRBD1. The length of the CDR3 is 13 residues. Germline V gene sequence: CDR1 ENHRY, CDR2 SYGVKD. Unmatched junction bases numbered 10, after V lost 6 bases and J lost 12 bases. CDR3 residues: CAIRSGTASQLFF. CDR3 coding DNA: TGTGCCATCAGATCCGGGACAGCCAGTCAACTGTTTTTT.

The chain links TRBV23-1 to TRBJ2-2, with D unresolved. TRBV23-1 is an ORF for which the function is uncertain. The CDR3 spans 14 residues. V lost 8 bases and J 5 bases, leaving 15 bases between the germline ends. CDR3: CASALILTTGELFF. The CDR3 DNA sequence: TGCGCCAGCGCCCTAATCTTGACAACCGGGGAGCTGTTTTTT.

This clone was counted a few times. V and J are TRBV7-2 and TRBJ1-3; TRBD1 matches at 12 bases. This CDR3 is built from 19 residues. V was pared by 5 bases and J by 0 bases, with 11 bases of the junction left unmatched. Germline lookup yields CDR1 SGHTA and CDR2 FQGNSA. This CDR3 is CASSQRTGTGGFSGNTIYF. The DNA of the CDR3 is TGTGCCAGCAGCCAGCGAACTGGGACAGGGGGCTTCTCTGGAAACACCATATATTTT.

In this sample, this clone turned up once. The rearrangement links TRBV5-1 to TRBJ1-1; the D gene is possibly TRBD1 (5 bases). The V gene lost 0 bases and the J gene lost 5 bases, with 8 bases spanning the gap. This CDR3 is 13 amino acids long. CDR1 is SGHRS, CDR2 YFSETQ, per germline. CDR3 protein: CASSLEGRTEAFF. CDR3 sequence (DNA): TGCGCCAGCAGCTTGGAGGGGAGGACTGAAGCTTTCTTT.

The chain links TRBV6-6 to TRBJ2-5; 7 nucleotides line up with TRBD1. This CDR3 has 14 amino acids. Germline CDR1 and CDR2: MNHNY and SVGAGI (reference sequence). The trim removed 6 bases at V and 1 base at J, leaving 5 bases unmatched. CDR3 DNA sequence: TGTGCCAGCAGCCAAAGACAGGGCCAAGAGACCCAGTACTTC. Translation: CASSQRQGQETQYF.

This sequence joins TRBV6-2 or TRBV6-3 and TRBJ2-1; 9 bases fit TRBD2. CDR1 and CDR2 from the germline V gene are MNHEY and SVGEGT. There are 17 residues in the CDR3. Trimming at V came to 4 bases and at J to 8 bases, leaving 15 bases not matched to a gene. CDR3 nucleotides: TGTGCCAGCAGTTCCCATAAAATAAGCGGGAGGTTGGATGAGCAGTTCTTC. Encoded protein: CASSSHKISGRLDEQFF.

The chain combines TRBV19 with TRBJ2-6; no definite D call. This CDR3 has 19 residues. V was trimmed by 3 bases and J by 0 bases, leaving 18 bases between them. Germline lookup yields CDR1 LNHDA and CDR2 SQIVND (reference sequence). DNA of the CDR3: TGTGCCAGTAGTATGCGTTCAACCGCGCTCAGCTCTGGGGCCAACGTCCTGACTTTC. Amino acid sequence: CASSMRSTALSSGANVLTF.

The genes are TRBV6-1 and TRBJ2-3; TRBD2 is a possible D gene (5 bases). Germline values: CDR1 MNHNS, CDR2 SASEGT. The germline V and J ends were trimmed by 1 base and 3 bases, with 14 bases remaining between them. The CDR3 length is 16 residues. The CDR3 coding sequence is TGTGCCAGCAGTGAAGTGACTACGTTAATAACAGATACGCAGTATTTT. Translation gives CASSEVTTLITDTQYF.

This chain links TRBV27 with TRBJ1-1, with D perhaps matching TRBD1 (5 bases). The CDR3 consists of 14 residues. V was trimmed by 5 bases and J by 3 bases, leaving 13 bases between them. Germline lookup yields CDR1 MNHEY and CDR2 SMNVEV (reference sequence). CDR3 sequence: CASSPGAPYTEAFF. CDR3 nucleotide sequence: TGTGCCAGCAGTCCCGGGGCCCCGTACACTGAAGCTTTCTTT.

The chain combines TRBV21-1 with TRBJ1-2; TRBD1 is the table's D call and was not checked against the DNA. TRBV21-1 is a recognized pseudogene. The CDR3 is made up of 14 amino acids. The CDR3 is CASSKEGAAYGYTF. As DNA, the CDR3 is TGTGCCAGCAGCAAAGAGGGGGCAGCATATGGCTACACCTTC.

The CDR3 sequence is CASAPSGPTYNEQFF. Here the CDR3 DNA reads TGTGCCAGCGCGCCTAGCGGGCCAACCTACAATGAGCAGTTCTTC. The gene calls are TRBV6-5 and TRBJ2-1, with TRBD2 matching over 8 bases. V dropped 8 bases and J dropped 2; count of bases not matched to a gene: 8. The CDR3 is 15 amino acids. Per germline, CDR1 MNHEY and CDR2 SVGAGI.